The 9 T cell receptor beta chains reported below all come from one sample, sequenced in a study of T cell responses to AZD1222 COVID-19 vaccine. Clones were sequenced by immunoSEQ multiplex PCR, and TCRdb holds only the in-frame ones, with some missing. Of under 200,000 clones listed, 85% to 90% are singletons. Sequenced material: peripheral blood, taken 28 days after the second AZD1222 dose. These receptors were obtained from an adult who received the AZD1222 COVID-19 vaccine.

This chain uses TRBV28 with TRBJ1-5, with 9 nucleotides matching TRBD1. The CDR3 is 14 amino acids. Germline values: CDR1 MDHEN, CDR2 SYDVKM. Unmatched junction bases numbered 6, after V lost 5 bases and J lost 7 bases. CDR3 in amino acids: CASSPTGGQQPQHF. CDR3 nucleotide sequence: TGTGCCAGCAGTCCCACAGGGGGCCAACAGCCCCAGCATTTT.

The chain carries TRBV19 and TRBJ2-1, with 7 bases aligning to TRBD2. Germline trimming cut 8 bases from V and 7 bases from J; bases unmatched to any gene: 11. The CDR3 has 14 residues. In germline, CDR1 is LNHDA, CDR2 SQIVND (reference sequence). CDR3 sequence (DNA): TGTGCCAGTGGGGAGCGGGACTACAAGAATGAGCAGTTCTTC. This sequence encodes CASGERDYKNEQFF. Drawing the rest from reference TRBV19 and TRBJ2-1, the complete variable domain is DGGITQSPKYLFRKEGQNVTLSCEQNLNHDAMYWYRQDPGQGLRLIYYSQIVNDFQKGDIAEGYSVSREKKESFPLTVTSAQKNPTAFYLCASGERDYKNEQFFGPGTRLTVL.

This clone was picked up one time. The rearrangement uses TRBV28 and TRBJ1-3; D remains ambiguous. Germline CDR1 reads MDHEN; CDR2 reads SYDVKM. The CDR3 is 10 amino acids. Trimming pared 9 bases from V and 5 bases from J, leaving 5 bases between. The CDR3 loop reads CASERNTIYF. CDR3 sequence (DNA): TGTGCCAGTGAACGAAACACCATATATTTT.

CDR3: CASSTSASYNEQFF. CDR3 nucleotides: TGTGCCAGCAGTACCTCGGCCTCCTACAATGAGCAGTTCTTC. This chain joins TRBV6-2 or TRBV6-3 and TRBJ2-1; D is uncertain. V was clipped by 5 bases and J by 0 bases, with 8 bases between them. Germline-derived CDR1 and CDR2 are MNHEY and SVGEGT. This CDR3 is 14 amino acids long.

This chain connects TRBV29-1 to TRBJ1-2, with D perhaps TRBD1 (6 bases). The germline V gene encodes CDR1 SQVTM and CDR2 ANQGSEA. The CDR3 runs 13 residues. V lost 7 bases and J lost 5, with 17 bases in between. This chain's CDR3 is CSGRRSGEYGYTF. CDR3 coding DNA: TGCAGCGGCCGGCGTTCAGGGGAGTATGGCTACACCTTC. Together with reference TRBV29-1 and TRBJ1-2, the CDR3 gives the full variable domain: SAVISQKPSRDICQRGTSLTIQCQVDSQVTMMFWYRQQPGQSLTLIATANQGSEATYESGFVIDKFPISRPNLTFSTLTVSNMSPEDSSIYLCSGRRSGEYGYTFGSGTRLTVV.

This chain links TRBV5-1 with TRBJ2-3; 16 nucleotides agree with TRBD2. Looked up from germline, CDR1 is SGHRS and CDR2 is YFSETQ. V lost 4 bases, J lost 4 bases, and 9 bases stayed unmatched. The CDR3 has 18 amino acids. Here the CDR3 reads CASSAGLAGGTSSDTQYF. CDR3 bases: TGCGCCAGCAGCGCGGGACTAGCGGGAGGGACATCGTCAGATACGCAGTATTTT.

This clone came up once. This CDR3 reads CASSRAAAGANVLTF. The CDR3 bases are TGTGCCAGCAGTCGAGCAGCGGCTGGGGCCAACGTCCTGACTTTC. This rearrangement joins TRBV6-5 to TRBJ2-6; D is perhaps TRBD2 (5 bases). This CDR3 has 15 amino acids. Germline V lookup: CDR1 MNHEY, CDR2 SVGAGI. Between the trimmed V and J ends, which lost 5 bases and 2 bases, there was a span of 10 bases.

As concerns this clone: An end of the junction differs from the germline gene, which may be a read error. V is TRBV28 and J is TRBJ2-3, with a weak D call TRBD2 (6 bases). Germline loops: CDR1 MDHEN, CDR2 SYDVKM. The CDR3 has 12 amino acids. CDR3 coding DNA: TGTGCCAGCAGGCTGGCTGCGGGGCTGAACCATTTT. Encoded protein: CASRLAAGLNHF.

The chain couples TRBV7-6 to TRBJ2-7; 7 bases are a match to TRBD1. CDR3 length equals 15 residues. Trimming at V came to 5 bases and at J to 7 bases, leaving 14 bases not matched to a gene. The germline V gene encodes CDR1 SGHVS and CDR2 FNYEAQ. The CDR3 DNA reads TGTGCCAGCAGCCAGGGGGATGGAGGTCTGGGTGAGCAGTACTTC. Encoded protein: CASSQGDGGLGEQYF.